In its sample, the clone carrying this T cell receptor beta chain was seen many times. Its antigen remains unidentified. This record comes from a study of T cell repertoires in cytomegalovirus infection. Study details: Evidence of both CMV infection and a matching HLA type came from public TCR beta signatures.

Overall study findings and caveats: What dominated the ex vivo response were HLA-C-restricted CMV-specific TCR beta clonotypes.

One entry per CDR3 protein results from TCRdb running MiXCR on the reads. The sample consists of about 310,000 distinct CDR3 sequences, approximately 25% of them appearing once. The TCR originated in a human donor in good health (CMV status not recorded). Some clones in this sample may be carry-over from other donors' samples. This material consisted of cultured PBMCs, taken from culture after CMV antigen stimulation.

The CDR3 DNA reads TGTGCCAGCAGCAAAGCCCGCGGCTCCAATGAGCAGTTCTTC. As protein: CASSKARGSNEQFF. The rearrangement joins TRBV7-9 to TRBJ2-1, with unresolved D. CDR1 and CDR2 from the germline V gene are SEHNR and FQNEAQ (reference sequence). The CDR3 is 14 residues long. Trimming took off 5 bases at V and 6 bases at J, with 14 bases between the two ends.